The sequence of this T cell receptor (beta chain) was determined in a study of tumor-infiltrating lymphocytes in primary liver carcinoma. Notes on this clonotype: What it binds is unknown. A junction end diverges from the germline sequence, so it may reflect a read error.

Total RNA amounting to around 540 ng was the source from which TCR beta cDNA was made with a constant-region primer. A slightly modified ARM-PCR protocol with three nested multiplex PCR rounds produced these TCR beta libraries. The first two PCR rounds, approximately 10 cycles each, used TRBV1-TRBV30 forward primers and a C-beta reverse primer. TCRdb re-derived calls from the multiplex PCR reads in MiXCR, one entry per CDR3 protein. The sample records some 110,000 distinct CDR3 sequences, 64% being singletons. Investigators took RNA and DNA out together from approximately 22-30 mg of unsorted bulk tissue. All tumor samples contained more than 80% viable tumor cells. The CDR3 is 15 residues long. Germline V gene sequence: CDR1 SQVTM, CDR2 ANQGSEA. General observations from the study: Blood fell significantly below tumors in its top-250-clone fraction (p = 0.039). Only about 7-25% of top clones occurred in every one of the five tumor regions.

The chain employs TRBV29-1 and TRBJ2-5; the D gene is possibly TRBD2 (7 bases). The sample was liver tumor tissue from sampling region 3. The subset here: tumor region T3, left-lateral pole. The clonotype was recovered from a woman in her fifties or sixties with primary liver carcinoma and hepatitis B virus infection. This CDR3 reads CSVGSGGQRQETQCF. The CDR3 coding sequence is TGCAGCGTTGGGTCGGGAGGACAGAGGCAAGAGACCCAGTGCTTC.